The clone carrying this TCR beta chain is a singleton in its sample. What it recognizes is unknown. The data are from a study of cytomegalovirus exposure and HLA in healthy donors. This CDR3 contains 15 residues. V trimming: 1 base; J trimming: 3 bases; junction bases outside the gene matches: 6. Germline V gene lookup returns CDR1 ENHRY and CDR2 SYGVKD. Study-wide points: The study designated some 180 TCR beta chains cytomegalovirus-associated.

Using immunoSEQ multiplex PCR, the repertoire was profiled, and TCRdb retains in-frame clones only, with some absent. Among 260,000 or so clones listed, approximately 87% were seen once. This receptor was identified in a man between 18 and 35 years old in good health and CMV-seronegative. The chain couples TRBV10-3 to TRBJ2-7; 7 bases line up with TRBD2. Sample: PBMCs. The CDR3 region has the DNA TGTGCCATCAGTGAGTTGCAGCGGGGCCACTACGAGCAGTACTTC. The encoded protein is CAISELQRGHYEQYF.